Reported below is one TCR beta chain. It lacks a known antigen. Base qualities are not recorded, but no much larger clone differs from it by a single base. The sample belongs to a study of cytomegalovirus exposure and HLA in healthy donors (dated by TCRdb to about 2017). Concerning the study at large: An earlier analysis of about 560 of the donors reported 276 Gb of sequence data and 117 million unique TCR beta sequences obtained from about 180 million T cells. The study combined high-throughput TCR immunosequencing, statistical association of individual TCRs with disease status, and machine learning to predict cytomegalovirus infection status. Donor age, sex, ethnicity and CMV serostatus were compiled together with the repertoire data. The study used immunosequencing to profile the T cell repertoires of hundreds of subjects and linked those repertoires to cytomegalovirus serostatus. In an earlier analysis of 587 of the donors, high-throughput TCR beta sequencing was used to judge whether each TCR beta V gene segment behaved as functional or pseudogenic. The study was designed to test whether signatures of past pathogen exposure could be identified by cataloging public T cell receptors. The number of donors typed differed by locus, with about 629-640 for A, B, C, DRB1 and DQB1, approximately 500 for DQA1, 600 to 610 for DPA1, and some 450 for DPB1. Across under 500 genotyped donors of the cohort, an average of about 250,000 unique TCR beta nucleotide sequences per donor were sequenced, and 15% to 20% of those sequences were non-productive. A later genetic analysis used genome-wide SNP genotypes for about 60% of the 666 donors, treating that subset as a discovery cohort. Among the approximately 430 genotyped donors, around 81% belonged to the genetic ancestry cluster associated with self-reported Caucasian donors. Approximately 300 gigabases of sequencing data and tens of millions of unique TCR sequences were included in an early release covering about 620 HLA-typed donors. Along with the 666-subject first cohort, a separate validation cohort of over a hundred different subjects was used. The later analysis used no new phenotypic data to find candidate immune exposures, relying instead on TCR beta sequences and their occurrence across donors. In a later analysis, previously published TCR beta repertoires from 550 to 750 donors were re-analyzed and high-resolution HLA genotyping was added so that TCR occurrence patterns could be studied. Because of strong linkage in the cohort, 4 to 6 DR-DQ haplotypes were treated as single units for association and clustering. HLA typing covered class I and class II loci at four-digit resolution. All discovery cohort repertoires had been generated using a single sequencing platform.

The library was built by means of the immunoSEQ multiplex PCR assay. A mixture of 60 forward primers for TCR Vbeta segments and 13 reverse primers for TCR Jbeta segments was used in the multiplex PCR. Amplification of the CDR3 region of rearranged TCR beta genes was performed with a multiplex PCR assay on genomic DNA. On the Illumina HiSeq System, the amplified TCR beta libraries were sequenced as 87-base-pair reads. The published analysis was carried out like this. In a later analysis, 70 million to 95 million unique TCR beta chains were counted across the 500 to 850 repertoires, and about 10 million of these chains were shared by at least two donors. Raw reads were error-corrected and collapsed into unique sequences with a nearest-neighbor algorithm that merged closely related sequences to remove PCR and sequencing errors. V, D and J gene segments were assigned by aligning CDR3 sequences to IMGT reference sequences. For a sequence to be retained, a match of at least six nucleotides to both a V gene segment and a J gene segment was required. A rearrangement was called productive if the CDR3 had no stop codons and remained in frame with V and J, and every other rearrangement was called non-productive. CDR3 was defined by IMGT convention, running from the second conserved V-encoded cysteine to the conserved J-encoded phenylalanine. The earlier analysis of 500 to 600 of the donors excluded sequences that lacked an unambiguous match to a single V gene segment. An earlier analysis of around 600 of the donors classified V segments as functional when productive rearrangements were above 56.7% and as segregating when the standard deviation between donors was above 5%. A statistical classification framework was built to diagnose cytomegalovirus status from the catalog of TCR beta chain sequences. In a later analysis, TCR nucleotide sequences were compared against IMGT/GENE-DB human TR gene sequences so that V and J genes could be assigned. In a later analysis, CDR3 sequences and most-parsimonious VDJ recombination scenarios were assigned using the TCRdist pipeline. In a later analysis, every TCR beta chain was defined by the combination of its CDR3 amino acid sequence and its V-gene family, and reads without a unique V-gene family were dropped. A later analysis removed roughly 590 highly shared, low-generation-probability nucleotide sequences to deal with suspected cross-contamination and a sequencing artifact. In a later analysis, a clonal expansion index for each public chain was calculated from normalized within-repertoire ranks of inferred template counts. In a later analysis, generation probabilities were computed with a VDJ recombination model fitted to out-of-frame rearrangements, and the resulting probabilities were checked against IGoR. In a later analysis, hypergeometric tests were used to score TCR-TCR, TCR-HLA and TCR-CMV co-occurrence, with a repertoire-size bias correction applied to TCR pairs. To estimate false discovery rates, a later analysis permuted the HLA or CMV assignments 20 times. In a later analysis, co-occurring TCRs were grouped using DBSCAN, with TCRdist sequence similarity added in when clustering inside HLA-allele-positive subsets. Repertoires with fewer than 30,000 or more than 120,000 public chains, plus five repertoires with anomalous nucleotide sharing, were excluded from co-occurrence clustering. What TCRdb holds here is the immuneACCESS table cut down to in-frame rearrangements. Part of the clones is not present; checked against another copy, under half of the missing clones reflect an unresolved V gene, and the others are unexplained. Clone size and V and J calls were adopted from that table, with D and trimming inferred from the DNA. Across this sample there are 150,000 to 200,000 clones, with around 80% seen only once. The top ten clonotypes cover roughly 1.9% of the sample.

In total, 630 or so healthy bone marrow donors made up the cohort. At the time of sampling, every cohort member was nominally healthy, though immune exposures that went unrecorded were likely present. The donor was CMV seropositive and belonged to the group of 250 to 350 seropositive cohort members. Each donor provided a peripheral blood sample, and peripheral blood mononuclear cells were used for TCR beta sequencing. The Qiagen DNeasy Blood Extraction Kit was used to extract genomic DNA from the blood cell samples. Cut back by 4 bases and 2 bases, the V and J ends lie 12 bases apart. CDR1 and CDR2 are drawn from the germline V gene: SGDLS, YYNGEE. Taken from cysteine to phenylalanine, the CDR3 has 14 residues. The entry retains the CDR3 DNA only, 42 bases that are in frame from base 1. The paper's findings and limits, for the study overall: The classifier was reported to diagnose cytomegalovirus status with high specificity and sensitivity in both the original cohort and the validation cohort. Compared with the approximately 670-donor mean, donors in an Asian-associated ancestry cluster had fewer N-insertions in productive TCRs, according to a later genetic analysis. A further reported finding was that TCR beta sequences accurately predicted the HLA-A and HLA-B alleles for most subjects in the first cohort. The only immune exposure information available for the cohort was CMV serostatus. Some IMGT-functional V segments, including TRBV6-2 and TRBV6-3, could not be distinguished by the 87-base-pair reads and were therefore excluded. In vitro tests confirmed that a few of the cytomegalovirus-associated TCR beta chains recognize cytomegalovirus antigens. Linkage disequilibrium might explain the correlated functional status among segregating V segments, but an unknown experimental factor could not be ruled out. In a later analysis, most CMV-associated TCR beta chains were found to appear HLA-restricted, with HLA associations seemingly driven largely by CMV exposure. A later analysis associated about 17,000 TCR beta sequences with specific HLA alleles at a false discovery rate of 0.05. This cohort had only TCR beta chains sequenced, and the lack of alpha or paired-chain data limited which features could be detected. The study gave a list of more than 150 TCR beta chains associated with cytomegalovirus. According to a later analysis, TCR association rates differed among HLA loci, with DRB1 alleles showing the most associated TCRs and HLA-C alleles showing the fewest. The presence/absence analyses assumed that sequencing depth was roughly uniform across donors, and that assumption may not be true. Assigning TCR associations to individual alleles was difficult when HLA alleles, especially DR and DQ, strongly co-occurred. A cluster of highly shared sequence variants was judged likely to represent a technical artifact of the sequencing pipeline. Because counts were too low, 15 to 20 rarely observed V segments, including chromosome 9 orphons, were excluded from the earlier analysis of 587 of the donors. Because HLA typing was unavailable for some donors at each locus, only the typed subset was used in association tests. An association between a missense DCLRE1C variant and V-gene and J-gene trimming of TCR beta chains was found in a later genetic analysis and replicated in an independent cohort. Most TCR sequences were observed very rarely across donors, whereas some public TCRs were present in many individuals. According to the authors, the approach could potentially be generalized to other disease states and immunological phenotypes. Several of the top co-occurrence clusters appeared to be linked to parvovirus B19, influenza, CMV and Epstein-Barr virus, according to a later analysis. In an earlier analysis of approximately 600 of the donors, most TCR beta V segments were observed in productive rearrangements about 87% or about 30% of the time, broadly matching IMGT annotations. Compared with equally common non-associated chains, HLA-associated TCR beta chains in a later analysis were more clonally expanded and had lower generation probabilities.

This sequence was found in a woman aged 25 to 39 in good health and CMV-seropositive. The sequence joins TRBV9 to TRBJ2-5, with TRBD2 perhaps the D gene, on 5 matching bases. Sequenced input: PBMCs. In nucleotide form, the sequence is TGTGCCAGCAGCCGGAGCGGCAGTCAAGAGACCCAGTACTTC. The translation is CASSRSGSQETQYF.